The entry that follows covers one T cell receptor beta chain sequence. The sample is drawn from a study of blood T cell repertoires in COVID-19. Study in general: Samples of COVID-19 (acute and convalescent) were obtained from the United States, Italy and Spain. Sources were T cells, B-cell-depleted T cells, or PBMCs; the material itself was cDNA or gDNA.

The CDR3 has 16 amino acids. V was pared by 4 bases and J by 4 bases, with 12 bases of the junction left unmatched. Per germline, CDR1 SGHDT and CDR2 YYEEEE. Authors' processing steps: Using reference gene primer amplification, nucleated cell counts were estimated. Clones were read by immunoSEQ multiplex PCR, and TCRdb kept only the in-frame ones, dropping some. V and J calls and clone size follow that table, whereas D and trimming were derived from the DNA. This table holds 200,000 to 250,000 clones, 80% to 85% found once. The chain joins TRBV5-6 to TRBJ2-3, with 7 bases fitting TRBD1. Material: peripheral blood. This TCR was recovered from an elderly woman with active or convalescent COVID-19. The CDR3 is CASSPVGKGAADTQYF. The CDR3 DNA reads as TGTGCCAGCAGCCCCGTCGGAAAGGGGGCGGCAGATACGCAGTATTTT.